The sequence of this T cell receptor (beta chain) was determined in a study of T cells in Graves' hyperthyroidism and ophthalmopathy. It was RNA transcripts that yielded the amplified TCR beta CDR3 regions. A set of HTBI primers served as the primers for a first-round RT-PCR of the TCR CDR3. TCRdb independently ran MiXCR on the multiplex PCR reads; one entry per CDR3 protein. The sample carries around 690,000 distinct CDR3 sequences, roughly 17% recorded once. Germline V gene sequence: CDR1 MNHNS, CDR2 SASEGT. The CDR3 contains 13 residues. The V end was cut by 5 bases, the J end by 5 bases, with 13 bases between. The study's findings and limits: Appearing also in blood were most of the thyroid clonotypes expanded above 0.001. A model of 13 V-J pairs discriminated ophthalmopathy from stable hyperthyroidism. Ophthalmopathy, as predicted by the model, came a median 6.5 months after the prediction.

In this sample, this clonotype turned up many times. No antigen is known for it. This rearrangement joins TRBV6-1 to TRBJ2-7, with D possibly matching TRBD2 (5 bases). This TCR was recovered from a man aged 45 to 65 with Graves' hyperthyroidism. Sequencing was carried out using blood. The CDR3 is CASSRDSPDEQYF. The CDR3 DNA reads as TGTGCCAGCAGTCGGGATTCGCCCGACGAGCAGTACTTC.